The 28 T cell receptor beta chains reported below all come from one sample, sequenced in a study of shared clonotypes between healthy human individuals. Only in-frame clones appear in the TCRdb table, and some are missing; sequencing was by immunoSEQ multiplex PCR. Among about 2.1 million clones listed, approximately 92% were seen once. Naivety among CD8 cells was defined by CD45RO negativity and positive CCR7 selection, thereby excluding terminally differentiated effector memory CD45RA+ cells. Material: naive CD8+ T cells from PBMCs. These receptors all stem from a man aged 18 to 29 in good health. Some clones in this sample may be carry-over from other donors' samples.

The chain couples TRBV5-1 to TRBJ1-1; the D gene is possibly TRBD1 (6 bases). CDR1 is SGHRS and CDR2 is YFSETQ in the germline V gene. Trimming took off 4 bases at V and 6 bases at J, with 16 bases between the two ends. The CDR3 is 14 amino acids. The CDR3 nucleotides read TGCGCCAGCAGCCCTACAGGGCGTGGGGCTGAAGCTTTCTTT. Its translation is CASSPTGRGAEAFF.

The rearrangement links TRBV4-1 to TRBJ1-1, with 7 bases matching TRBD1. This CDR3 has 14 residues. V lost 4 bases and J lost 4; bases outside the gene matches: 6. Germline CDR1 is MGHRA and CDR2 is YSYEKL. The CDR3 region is CASSPGTEGTEAFF. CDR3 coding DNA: TGCGCCAGCAGCCCCGGGACAGAGGGCACTGAAGCTTTCTTT.

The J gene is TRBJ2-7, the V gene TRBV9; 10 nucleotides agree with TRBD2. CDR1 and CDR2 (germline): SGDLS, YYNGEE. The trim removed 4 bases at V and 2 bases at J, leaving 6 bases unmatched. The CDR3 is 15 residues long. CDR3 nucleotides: TGTGCCAGCAGCCCCCGAGCGGGAGGGACCTACGAGCAGTACTTC. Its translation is CASSPRAGGTYEQYF.

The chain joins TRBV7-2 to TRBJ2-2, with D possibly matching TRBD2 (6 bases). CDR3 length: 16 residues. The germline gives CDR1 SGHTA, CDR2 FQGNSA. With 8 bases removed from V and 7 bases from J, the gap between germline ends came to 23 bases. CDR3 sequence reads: CASGPFLGEAGGELFF. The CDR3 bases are TGTGCCAGCGGGCCCTTTCTTGGGGAGGCGGGCGGGGAGCTGTTTTTT.

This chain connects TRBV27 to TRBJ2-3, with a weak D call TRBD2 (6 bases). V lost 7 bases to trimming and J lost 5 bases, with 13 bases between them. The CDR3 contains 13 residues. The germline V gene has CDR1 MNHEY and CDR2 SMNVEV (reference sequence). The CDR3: CASMGRFGDTQYF. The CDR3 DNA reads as TGTGCCAGCATGGGGAGGTTTGGAGATACGCAGTATTTT.

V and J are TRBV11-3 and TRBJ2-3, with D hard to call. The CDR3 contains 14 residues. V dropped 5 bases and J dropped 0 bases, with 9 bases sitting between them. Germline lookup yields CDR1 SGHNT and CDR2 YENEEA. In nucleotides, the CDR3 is TGTGCCAGCAGCCACCCGGGTAGCACAGATACGCAGTATTTT. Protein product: CASSHPGSTDTQYF.

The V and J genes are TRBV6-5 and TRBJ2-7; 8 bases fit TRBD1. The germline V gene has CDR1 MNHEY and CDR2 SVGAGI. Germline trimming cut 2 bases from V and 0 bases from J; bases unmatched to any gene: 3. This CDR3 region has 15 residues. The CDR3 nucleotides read TGTGCCAGCAGTTACAACAGGGGGAGCTCCTACGAGCAGTACTTC. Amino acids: CASSYNRGSSYEQYF.

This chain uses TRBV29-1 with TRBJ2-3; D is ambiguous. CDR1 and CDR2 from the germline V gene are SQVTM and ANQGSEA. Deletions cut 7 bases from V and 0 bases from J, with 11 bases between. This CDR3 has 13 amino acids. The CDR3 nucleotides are TGCAGCGCTGAGACGGACAGCACAGATACGCAGTATTTT. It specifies CSAETDSTDTQYF.

DNA for the CDR3: TGTGCCAGTAGTATGATGGGGGTGGCCGGGGAGCTGTTTTTT. Translated: CASSMMGVAGELFF. The gene calls are TRBV19 and TRBJ2-2, with D perhaps TRBD1 or TRBD2 (5 bases each). Trimming removed 3 bases at V and 6 bases at J, with 11 bases between. The CDR3 is 14 residues long. CDR1 is LNHDA and CDR2 is SQIVND in the germline V gene (reference sequence).

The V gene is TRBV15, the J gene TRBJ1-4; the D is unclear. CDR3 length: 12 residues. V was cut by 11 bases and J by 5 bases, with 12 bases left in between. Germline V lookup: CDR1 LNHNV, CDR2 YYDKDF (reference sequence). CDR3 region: CAAGTPNEKLFF. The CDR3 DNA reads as TGTGCCGCAGGAACCCCAAATGAAAAACTGTTTTTT.

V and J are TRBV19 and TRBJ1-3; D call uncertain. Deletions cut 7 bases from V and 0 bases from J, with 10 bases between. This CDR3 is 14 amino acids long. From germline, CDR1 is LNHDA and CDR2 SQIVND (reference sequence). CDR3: CASNTENSGNTIYF. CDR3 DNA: TGTGCCAGTAATACCGAAAACTCTGGAAACACCATATATTTT.

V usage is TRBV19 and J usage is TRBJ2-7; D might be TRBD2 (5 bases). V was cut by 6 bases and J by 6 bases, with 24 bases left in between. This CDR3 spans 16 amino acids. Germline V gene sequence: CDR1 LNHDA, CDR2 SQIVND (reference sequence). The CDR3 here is CASSPTGILWAGEQYF. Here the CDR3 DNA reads TGTGCCAGTAGCCCAACCGGGATCCTATGGGCTGGCGAGCAGTACTTC.

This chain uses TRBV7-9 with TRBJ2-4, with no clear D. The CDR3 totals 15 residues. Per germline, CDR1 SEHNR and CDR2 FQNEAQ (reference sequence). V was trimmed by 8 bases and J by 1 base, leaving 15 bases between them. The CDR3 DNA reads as TGTGCCAGCGCTCTCCTCTTCTCGGCCAAAAACATTCAGTACTTC. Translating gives CASALLFSAKNIQYF. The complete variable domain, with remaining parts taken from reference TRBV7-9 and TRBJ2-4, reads DTGVSQNPRHKITKRGQNVTFRCDPISEHNRLYWYRQTLGQGPEFLTYFQNEAQLEKSRLLSDRFSAERPKGSFSTLEIQRTEQGDSAMYLCASALLFSAKNIQYFGAGTRLSVL.

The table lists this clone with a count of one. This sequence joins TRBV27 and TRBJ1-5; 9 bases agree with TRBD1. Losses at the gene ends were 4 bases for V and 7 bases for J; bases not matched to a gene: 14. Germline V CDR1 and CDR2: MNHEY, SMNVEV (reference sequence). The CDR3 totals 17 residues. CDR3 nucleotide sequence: TGTGCCAGCAGTTCGATGAGCTCACAGGGGGCAGGACAGCCCCAGCATTTT. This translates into CASSSMSSQGAGQPQHF.

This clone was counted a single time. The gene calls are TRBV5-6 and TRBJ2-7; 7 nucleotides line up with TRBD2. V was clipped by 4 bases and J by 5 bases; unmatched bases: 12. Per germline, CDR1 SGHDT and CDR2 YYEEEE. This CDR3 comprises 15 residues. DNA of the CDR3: TGTGCCAGCAGCCTTAACGGGGAGGGTGGTGACGAGCAGTACTTC. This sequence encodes CASSLNGEGGDEQYF.

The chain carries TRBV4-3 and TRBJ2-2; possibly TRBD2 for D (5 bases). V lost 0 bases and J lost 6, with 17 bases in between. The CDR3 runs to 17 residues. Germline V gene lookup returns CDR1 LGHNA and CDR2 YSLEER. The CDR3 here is CASSQESRVSVAGELFF. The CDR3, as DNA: TGCGCCAGCAGCCAAGAATCGAGGGTTTCAGTGGCCGGGGAGCTGTTTTTT.

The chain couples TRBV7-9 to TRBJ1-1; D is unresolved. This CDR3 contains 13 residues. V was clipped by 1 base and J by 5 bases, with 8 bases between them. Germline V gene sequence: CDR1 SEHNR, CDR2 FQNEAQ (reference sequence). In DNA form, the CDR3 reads TGTGCCAGCAGCTTAGAATCGAGAACTGAAGCTTTCTTT. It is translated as CASSLESRTEAFF.

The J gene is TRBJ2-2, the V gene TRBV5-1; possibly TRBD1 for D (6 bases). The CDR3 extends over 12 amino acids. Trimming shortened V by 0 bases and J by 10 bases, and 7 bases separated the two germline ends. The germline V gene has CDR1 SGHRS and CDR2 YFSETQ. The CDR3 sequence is CASSLGTVELFF. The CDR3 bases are TGCGCCAGCAGCTTGGGGACAGTGGAGCTGTTTTTT.

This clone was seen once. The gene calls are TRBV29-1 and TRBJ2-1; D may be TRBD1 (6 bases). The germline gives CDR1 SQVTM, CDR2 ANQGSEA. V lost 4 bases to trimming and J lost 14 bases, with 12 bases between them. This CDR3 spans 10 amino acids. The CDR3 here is CSVGAGEKFF. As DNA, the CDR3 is TGCAGCGTTGGGGCAGGGGAAAAGTTCTTC.

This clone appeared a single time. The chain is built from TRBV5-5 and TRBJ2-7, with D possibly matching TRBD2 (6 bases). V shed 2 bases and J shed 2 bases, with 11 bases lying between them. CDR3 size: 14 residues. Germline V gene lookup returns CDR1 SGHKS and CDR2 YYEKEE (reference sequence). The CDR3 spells CASSFPSVAYEQYF. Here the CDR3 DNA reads TGTGCCAGCAGCTTTCCTAGCGTGGCCTACGAGCAGTACTTC.

For the CDR3, the DNA is TGTGCCAGTAGTATCGGCACGGGACTAGCTGATGATGAGCAGTTCTTC. It yields the protein CASSIGTGLADDEQFF. The rearrangement links TRBV19 to TRBJ2-1, with 9 bases identical to TRBD2. This CDR3 is 16 amino acids long. Trimming at V came to 3 bases and at J to 8 bases, leaving 11 bases not matched to a gene. Germline CDR1 reads LNHDA; CDR2 reads SQIVND (reference sequence).

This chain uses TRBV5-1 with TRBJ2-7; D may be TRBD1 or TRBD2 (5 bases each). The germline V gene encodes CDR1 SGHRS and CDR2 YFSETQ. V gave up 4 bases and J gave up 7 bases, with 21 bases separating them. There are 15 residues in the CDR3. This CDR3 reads CASSLGTFPEGEQYF. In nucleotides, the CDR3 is TGCGCCAGCAGCCTAGGGACCTTCCCCGAAGGGGAGCAGTACTTC.

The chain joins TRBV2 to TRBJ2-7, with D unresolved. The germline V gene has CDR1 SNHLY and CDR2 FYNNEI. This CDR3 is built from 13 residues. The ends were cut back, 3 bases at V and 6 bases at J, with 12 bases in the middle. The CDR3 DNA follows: TGTGCCAGCAGTGAGTGTAACTTTTGCGAGCAGTACTTC. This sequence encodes CASSECNFCEQYF.

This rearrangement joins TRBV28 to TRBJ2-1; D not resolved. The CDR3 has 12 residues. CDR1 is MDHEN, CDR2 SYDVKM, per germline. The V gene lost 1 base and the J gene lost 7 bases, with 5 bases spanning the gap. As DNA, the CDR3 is TGTGCCAGCAGTTTATATAGGAATGAGCAGTTCTTC. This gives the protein CASSLYRNEQFF.

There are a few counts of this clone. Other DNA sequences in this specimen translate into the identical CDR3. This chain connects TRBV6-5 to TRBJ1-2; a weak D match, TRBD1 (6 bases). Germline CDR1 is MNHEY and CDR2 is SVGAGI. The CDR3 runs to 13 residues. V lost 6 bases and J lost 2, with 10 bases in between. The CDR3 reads CASRQTGNYGYTF. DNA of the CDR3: TGTGCCAGCAGGCAAACAGGGAACTATGGCTACACCTTC.

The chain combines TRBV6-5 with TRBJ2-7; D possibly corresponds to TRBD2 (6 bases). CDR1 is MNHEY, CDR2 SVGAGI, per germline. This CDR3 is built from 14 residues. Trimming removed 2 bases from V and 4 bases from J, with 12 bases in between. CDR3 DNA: TGTGCCAGCAGTTACAACGGGGAGGAATACGAGCAGTACTTC. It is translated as CASSYNGEEYEQYF.

CDR3 sequence reads: CASSGGIANVLTF. CDR3 DNA sequence: TGTGCCAGCAGCGGGGGTATCGCCAACGTCCTGACTTTC. The chain combines TRBV7-9 with TRBJ2-6, with D possibly called TRBD1 or TRBD2 (5 bases each). The CDR3 consists of 13 residues. Per the germline V gene, CDR1 is SEHNR and CDR2 is FQNEAQ (reference sequence). The V gene lost 5 bases and the J gene lost 7 bases, with 9 bases spanning the gap.

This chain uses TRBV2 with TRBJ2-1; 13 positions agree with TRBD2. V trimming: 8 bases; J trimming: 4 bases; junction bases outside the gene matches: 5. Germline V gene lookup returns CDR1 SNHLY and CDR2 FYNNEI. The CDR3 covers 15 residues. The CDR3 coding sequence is TGTGCCAGCGGCGGACTAGCGGGAGAGTACAATGAGCAGTTCTTC. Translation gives CASGGLAGEYNEQFF.